The table lists the clone carrying this T cell receptor (beta chain) with a few counts. The sample originates from a study of blood T cell repertoires in COVID-19. Per the germline V gene, CDR1 is LNHDA and CDR2 is SQIVND (reference sequence). CDR3 length: 13 amino acids. The V and J ends lost 7 bases and 8 bases respectively, with 15 bases between them. Clones were sequenced by immunoSEQ multiplex PCR, and TCRdb holds only the in-frame ones, with some missing. Among 130,000 or so clones listed, around 81% were seen once. This sequence was found in a human donor in a cohort sampled during active COVID-19. The source material was peripheral blood. V and J are TRBV19 and TRBJ2-1, with D uncertain. The CDR3 region is CASKELTGDEQFF. CDR3 DNA: TGTGCCAGTAAAGAACTAACTGGCGATGAGCAGTTCTTC.